The 26 T cell receptor beta chains presented below share a single source sample, sequenced in a study of post-analysis software for immune sequencing data. Prepared TCR beta cDNA libraries contained unique molecular identifiers. TCRdb re-called the PCR reads with MiXCR, one entry per CDR3 protein. The sample has about 800,000 distinct CDR3 sequences, 25% to 30% seen once. Their antigens are not known. Study-level results: Included in a set of roughly five TRBV segments more frequent in patients than controls were TRBV5-6, TRBV5-1 and TRBV20-1.

Sequenced: blood. Receptors were obtained from a girl under 18 with multiple sclerosis.

The chain carries TRBV11-2 and TRBJ1-2, with D tentatively TRBD1 (5 bases). This CDR3 spans 15 amino acids. V lost 1 base and J 3 bases, leaving 12 bases between the germline ends. Germline V gene sequence: CDR1 SGHAT, CDR2 FQNNGV. The CDR3 reads CASSLVAGGDYGYTF. The CDR3 region has the DNA TGTGCCAGCAGCTTAGTGGCGGGAGGGGACTATGGCTACACCTTC.

In this sample, this clonotype turned up a few times. This chain links TRBV5-1 with TRBJ1-5; tentatively, D is TRBD1 (5 bases). CDR3 size: 15 residues. CDR1 is SGHRS, CDR2 YFSETQ, per germline. V was clipped by 4 bases and J by 0 bases, with 11 bases between them. CDR3 sequence reads: CASSIDGGSNQPQHF. In DNA form, the CDR3 reads TGCGCCAGCAGCATCGATGGGGGTAGCAATCAGCCCCAGCATTTT.

This clonotype came up a few times. The V gene is TRBV28, the J gene TRBJ2-1; no clear D. V gave up 8 bases and J gave up 0 bases, with 11 bases separating them. There are 14 residues in the CDR3. The germline V gene has CDR1 MDHEN and CDR2 SYDVKM. The chain's CDR3 is CASGSGYSYNEQFF. CDR3 in DNA: TGTGCCAGCGGTAGTGGCTACTCCTACAATGAGCAGTTCTTC.

This chain uses TRBV12-3 or TRBV12-4 with TRBJ1-2; D is perhaps TRBD1 (5 bases). This CDR3 region has 15 residues. The ends were cut back, 5 bases at V and 12 bases at J, with 25 bases in the middle. CDR3 sequence reads: CASSRQYRDGLQNTF. In nucleotides, the CDR3 is TGTGCCAGCAGTCGCCAGTACCGGGACGGTCTTCAGAACACCTTC.

This clonotype has just a few counts. DNA of the CDR3: TGTGCCAGCAGCCCGGGGACAGGGGGCGAGGATGAGCAGTTCTTC. It encodes CASSPGTGGEDEQFF. The chain joins TRBV11-2 to TRBJ2-1; 12 bases align to TRBD1. V lost 5 bases to trimming and J lost 8 bases; unmatched junction nucleotides: 7. CDR3 length: 15 residues. Germline lookup yields CDR1 SGHAT and CDR2 FQNNGV.

This chain links TRBV28 with TRBJ2-5, with D perhaps given as TRBD1 or TRBD2 (5 bases each). The DNA end lines up better with TRBJ2-7; the J call may be wrong. The CDR3 has 14 residues. Germline assignment: CDR1 MDHEN and CDR2 SYDVKM. In nucleotides, the CDR3 is TGTGCCAGCAGTTCCTCCCCCCGGGGCGGCGAGCAGTACTTC. It specifies CASSSSPRGGEQYF.

CDR3 loop: CSVQTNYGYTF. The CDR3 DNA sequence: TGCAGCGTTCAAACTAACTATGGCTACACCTTC. The rearrangement joins TRBV29-1 to TRBJ1-2; D is unresolved. Germline values: CDR1 SQVTM, CDR2 ANQGSEA. V gave up 5 bases and J gave up 0 bases, with 4 bases separating them. CDR3 length equals 11 residues.

This clonotype was counted between two and nine times. One junction end does not reproduce the germline sequence, and a read error may be involved. The chain employs TRBV6-4 and TRBJ1-1; D is ambiguous. The CDR3 length is 15 residues. Germline V gene sequence: CDR1 MRHNA, CDR2 SNTAGT. The chain's CDR3 is CASSDSPQVYTEVFF. In DNA, the CDR3 is TGTGCCAGCAGTGACTCGCCTCAGGTATACACTGAAGTTTTCTTT.

This clonotype showed up just a few times. V is TRBV20-1 and J is TRBJ2-1; no clear D gene. The CDR3 has 13 residues. Trimming took off 1 base at V and 4 bases at J, with 8 bases between the two ends. Looked up from germline, CDR1 is DFQATT and CDR2 is SNEGSKA (reference sequence). The CDR3 DNA sequence: TGCAGTGCTAGAGGCCCCTATTACAATGAGCAGTTCTTC. Amino acid sequence: CSARGPYYNEQFF.

The chain links TRBV5-8 to TRBJ2-1; D gene unclear. Trimming removed 5 bases at V and 0 bases at J, with 15 bases between. Germline CDR1 is SGHTS and CDR2 is YDEGEE. There are 16 residues in the CDR3. CDR3 in DNA: TGTGCCAGCAGGCCCGAAGTGGCCAGCTCCTACAATGAGCAGTTCTTC. Protein sequence: CASRPEVASSYNEQFF.

The CDR3 DNA is TGCAGTGCTTCTCCCATTATCAGGGAACAAGAGACCCAGTACTTC. Translating gives CSASPIIREQETQYF. The chain uses TRBV20-1 and TRBJ2-5, with D tentatively TRBD1 (5 bases). Germline CDR1 and CDR2: DFQATT and SNEGSKA (reference sequence). This CDR3 is built from 15 residues. V lost 5 bases and J lost 2, with 18 bases in between.

This chain connects TRBV4-1 to TRBJ2-4; D call uncertain. CDR3 size: 17 residues. Trimming took off 0 bases at V and 2 bases at J, with 14 bases between the two ends. Germline CDR1 reads MGHRA; CDR2 reads YSYEKL. The DNA of the CDR3 is TGCGCCAGCAGCCAAGATGCCCCAGCCGAATCCAAAAACATTCAGTACTTC. This gives the protein CASSQDAPAESKNIQYF.

The chain recombines TRBV2 with TRBJ2-2; perhaps TRBD1 as D (6 bases). CDR3 length equals 14 residues. V lost 6 bases and J lost 1, with 9 bases in between. Germline V gene sequence: CDR1 SNHLY, CDR2 FYNNEI. The CDR3 DNA sequence: TGTGCCAGCAGGACAGGTCAGAACACCGGGGAGCTGTTTTTT. It is translated as CASRTGQNTGELFF.

This clonotype was observed a few times. The chain combines TRBV28 with TRBJ2-1, with D perhaps given as TRBD1 or TRBD2 (5 bases each). V was clipped by 4 bases and J by 12 bases, with 13 bases between them. Germline CDR1 reads MDHEN; CDR2 reads SYDVKM. This CDR3 contains 12 residues. The DNA of the CDR3 is TGTGCCAGCAGTTCGACCACGGGGCGGCAGTTCTTC. It specifies CASSSTTGRQFF.

The CDR3 DNA is TGTGCCACCACGCTCACAGATACGCAGTATTTT. Amino acid sequence: CATTLTDTQYF. This rearrangement joins TRBV6-2 or TRBV6-3 to TRBJ2-3; D is unresolved. CDR1 MNHEY and CDR2 SVGEGT come from the germline V gene. The CDR3 extends over 11 amino acids. Trimming cost V 10 bases and J 2 bases, with 7 bases left between them.

Worth noting for this clonotype: This may come from a read error, since a much larger clone is one base off. This rearrangement joins TRBV4-2 to TRBJ1-2, with a weak D call TRBD1 (5 bases). The germline V gene encodes CDR1 LGHNA and CDR2 YNFKEQ. The CDR3 totals 12 residues. V lost 0 bases and J 12 bases, leaving 11 bases between the germline ends. CDR3 region: CASSQDWWGHTF. In DNA, the CDR3 is TGTGCCAGCAGCCAAGATTGGTGGGGCCACACCTTC.

The rearrangement uses TRBV20-1 and TRBJ2-1, with 9 positions matching TRBD2. Trimming took 0 bases from V and 3 from J; bases not matched to a gene: 6. In germline, CDR1 is DFQATT, CDR2 SNEGSKA (reference sequence). CDR3 size: 16 residues. The CDR3 protein is CSARDIASGIYNEQFF. The CDR3 DNA sequence: TGCAGTGCTAGAGATATCGCTAGCGGGATCTACAATGAGCAGTTCTTC.

This clonotype was detected only a few times. This chain joins TRBV24-1 and TRBJ2-5; 8 bases match TRBD2. This CDR3 is 14 amino acids long. V was clipped by 3 bases and J by 5 bases; unmatched bases: 4. Germline CDR1 reads KGHDR; CDR2 reads SFDVKD. CDR3 sequence reads: CATSDSLAGETQYF. The CDR3 nucleotides are TGTGCCACCAGTGATAGCCTAGCGGGTGAGACCCAGTACTTC.

J is TRBJ1-2 and V is TRBV10-3; the D is unclear. CDR3 length equals 14 residues. Looked up from germline, CDR1 is ENHRY and CDR2 is SYGVKD. The V gene lost 4 bases and the J gene lost 0 bases, with 9 bases spanning the gap. CDR3: CAISVGGTNYGYTF. The CDR3 nucleotides read TGTGCCATCAGTGTTGGAGGGACTAACTATGGCTACACCTTC.

This clonotype was observed many times. The chain carries TRBV10-3 and TRBJ1-1, with a possible D match to TRBD1 (6 bases). Trimming cost V 5 bases and J 1 base, with 11 bases left between them. Looked up from germline, CDR1 is ENHRY and CDR2 is SYGVKD. The CDR3 is 14 residues long. The CDR3 DNA reads TGTGCCATCAGTTCTCGGACAGCGAACACTGAAGCTTTCTTT. It is translated as CAISSRTANTEAFF.

DNA of the CDR3: TGTGCCAGCACTCCCCGGGCGGACTACAATGAGCAGTTCTTC. This codes for CASTPRADYNEQFF. The chain links TRBV6-1 to TRBJ2-1; D is undetermined. CDR3 length: 14 residues. The germline V gene encodes CDR1 MNHNS and CDR2 SASEGT. Deletions cut 7 bases from V and 3 bases from J, with 13 bases between.

This chain links TRBV12-3 or TRBV12-4 with TRBJ2-7; D unresolved. The CDR3 has 16 amino acids. The V and J ends lost 5 bases and 5 bases respectively, with 22 bases between them. The DNA of the CDR3 is TGTGCCAGCAGTCTCGACGCGGCTCCCCCTCGAAACGAGCAGTACTTC. Its protein product is CASSLDAAPPRNEQYF.

This clonotype was counted only a few times. The V gene is TRBV3-1, the J gene TRBJ2-7; 13 positions match TRBD2. The CDR3 sequence is 17 residues long. V was pared by 3 bases and J by 2 bases, with 7 bases of the junction left unmatched. Germline V CDR1 and CDR2: LGHDT, YNNKEL (reference sequence). CDR3 sequence (DNA): TGTGCCAGCAGCCAGACGACCGGGACTAGCGGGACCTACGAGCAGTACTTC. Translation gives CASSQTTGTSGTYEQYF.

This chain connects TRBV7-8 to TRBJ1-6; no clear D. V shed 1 base and J shed 4 bases, with 17 bases lying between them. This CDR3 spans 18 amino acids. Looked up from germline, CDR1 is SGHVS and CDR2 is FQNEAQ. The CDR3 spells CASSLGLPRGNYNSPLHF. CDR3 bases: TGTGCCAGCAGCTTAGGACTCCCAAGAGGGAATTATAATTCACCCCTCCACTTT.

The genes are TRBV7-9 and TRBJ2-1; D is possibly TRBD1 (6 bases). CDR1 is SEHNR, CDR2 FQNEAQ, per germline (reference sequence). With 5 bases removed from V and 8 bases from J, the gap between germline ends came to 13 bases. This CDR3 has 13 amino acids. DNA for the CDR3: TGTGCCAGCAGCCCCCCAGGGGCCGATGAGCAGTTCTTC. Translating it yields CASSPPGADEQFF. The whole variable domain, filled in from reference TRBV7-9 and TRBJ2-1, reads DTGVSQNPRHKITKRGQNVTFRCDPISEHNRLYWYRQTLGQGPEFLTYFQNEAQLEKSRLLSDRFSAERPKGSFSTLEIQRTEQGDSAMYLCASSPPGADEQFFGPGTRLTVL.

Comments on this clonotype: The conserved final phenylalanine or tryptophan is absent from the CDR3, which likely points to a read error. This rearrangement joins TRBV3-1 to TRBJ2-3; 10 nucleotides align to TRBD2. Germline trimming cut 0 bases from V and 5 bases from J; bases unmatched to any gene: 2. The CDR3 is made up of 15 amino acids. CDR1 and CDR2 (germline): LGHDT, YNNKEL (reference sequence). In DNA, the CDR3 is TGTGCCAGCAGCCAAGAACTAGCGGGGAAAGATACGCAGTATTTG. It encodes CASSQELAGKDTQYL.